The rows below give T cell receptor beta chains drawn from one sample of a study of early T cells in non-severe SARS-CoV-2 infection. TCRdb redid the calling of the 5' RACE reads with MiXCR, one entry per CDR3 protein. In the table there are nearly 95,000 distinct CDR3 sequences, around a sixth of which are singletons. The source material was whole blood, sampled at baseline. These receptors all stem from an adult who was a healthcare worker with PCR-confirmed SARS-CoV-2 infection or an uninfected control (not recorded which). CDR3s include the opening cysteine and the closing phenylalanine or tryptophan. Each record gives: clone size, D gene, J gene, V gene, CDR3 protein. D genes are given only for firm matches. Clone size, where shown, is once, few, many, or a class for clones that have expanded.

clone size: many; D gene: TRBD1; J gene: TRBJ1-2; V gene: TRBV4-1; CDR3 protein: CASSQENRGNYGYTF
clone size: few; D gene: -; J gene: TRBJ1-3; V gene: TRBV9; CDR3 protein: CASSLTDSGNTIYF
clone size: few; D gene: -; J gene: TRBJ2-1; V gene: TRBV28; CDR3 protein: CASRRQVGDEQFF
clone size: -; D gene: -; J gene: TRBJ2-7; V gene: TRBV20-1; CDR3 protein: CSASKIPPGEQYF
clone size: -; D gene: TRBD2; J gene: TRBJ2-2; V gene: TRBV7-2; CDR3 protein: CASSLLAGATGELFF
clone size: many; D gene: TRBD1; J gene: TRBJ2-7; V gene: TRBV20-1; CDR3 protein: CSVLGTGSYEQYF
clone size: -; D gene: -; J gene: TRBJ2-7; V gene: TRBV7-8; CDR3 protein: CASLETQSDEQYF
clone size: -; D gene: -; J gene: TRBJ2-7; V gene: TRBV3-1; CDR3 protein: CASSRGTDEQYF
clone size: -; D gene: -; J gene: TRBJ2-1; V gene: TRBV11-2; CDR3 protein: CASSLGGLPEESSYNEQFF
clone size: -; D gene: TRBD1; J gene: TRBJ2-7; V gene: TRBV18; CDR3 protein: CASSPPGTGFYEQYF
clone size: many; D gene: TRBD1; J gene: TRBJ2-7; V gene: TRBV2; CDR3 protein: CASSEAPGQGSPEQYF
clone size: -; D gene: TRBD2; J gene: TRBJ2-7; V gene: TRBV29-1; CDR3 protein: CSVEVSMLAGEEQYF
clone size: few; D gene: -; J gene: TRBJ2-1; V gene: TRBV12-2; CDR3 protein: CASRLAQQPPTKDEQFF
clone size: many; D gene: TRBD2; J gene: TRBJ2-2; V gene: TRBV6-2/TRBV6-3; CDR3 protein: CASSWAGANTGELFF